The 20 T cell receptor beta chains in this list originate from one sample, sequenced in a study of blood T cell repertoires in COVID-19. The assay was immunoSEQ multiplex PCR, and TCRdb's table has in-frame clones only and misses some. Of roughly 300,000 clones detected, 87% appear once; the ten largest clones hold approximately 1.5%. Sequenced material: peripheral blood. These receptors were obtained from a woman between 40 and 55 years old who had recovered from COVID-19.

The rearrangement joins TRBV5-4 to TRBJ2-3, with TRBD2 matching over 12 bases. The CDR3 has 16 residues. Trimming removed 4 bases from V and 5 bases from J; junction bases left unmatched: 8. CDR1 is SGHNT, CDR2 YYREEE, per germline (reference sequence). The CDR3 reads CASSRGLAGFGDTQYF. The CDR3 coding sequence is TGTGCCAGCAGCCGAGGACTAGCGGGGTTTGGAGATACGCAGTATTTT.

This chain links TRBV7-2 with TRBJ2-5; 7 positions agree with TRBD2. V was pared by 5 bases and J by 5 bases, with 8 bases of the junction left unmatched. Germline loops: CDR1 SGHTA, CDR2 FQGNSA. The CDR3 totals 14 residues. This chain's CDR3 is CASSPTRGDETQYF. The CDR3 DNA reads as TGTGCCAGCAGCCCGACCCGGGGGGATGAGACCCAGTACTTC.

The chain has TRBV5-1 and TRBJ2-7; D might be TRBD2 (6 bases). V gave up 0 bases and J gave up 6 bases, with 16 bases separating them. Germline CDR1 SGHRS, CDR2 YFSETQ. The CDR3 length is 15 residues. CDR3 amino acids: CASSLESGGGVEQYF. CDR3 nucleotide sequence: TGCGCCAGCAGCTTGGAATCGGGCGGCGGGGTCGAGCAGTACTTC.

The J gene is TRBJ2-6, the V gene TRBV27; a possible D gene is TRBD2 (5 bases). Germline CDR1 is MNHEY and CDR2 is SMNVEV (reference sequence). The CDR3 is 17 amino acids. Between the trimmed V and J ends, which lost 6 bases and 0 bases, there was a span of 15 bases. The CDR3 protein is CASSHYDGNSGANVLTF. The CDR3, as DNA: TGTGCCAGCAGCCACTACGACGGGAACTCTGGGGCCAACGTCCTGACTTTC.

V and J are TRBV5-1 and TRBJ2-7; tentative D call: TRBD1 (6 bases). Germline V gene sequence: CDR1 SGHRS, CDR2 YFSETQ. The CDR3 is 15 residues long. V was cut by 5 bases and J by 0 bases, with 15 bases left in between. The CDR3: CASRVLQGPSYEQYF. For the CDR3, the DNA is TGCGCCAGCAGGGTCTTACAGGGACCCTCCTACGAGCAGTACTTC.

This clone appeared once. The chain recombines TRBV6-2 or TRBV6-3 with TRBJ1-5; TRBD1 agrees at 8 bases. V dropped 4 bases and J dropped 2; count of bases not matched to a gene: 13. This CDR3 is built from 18 residues. The germline V gene has CDR1 MNHEY and CDR2 SVGEGT. The CDR3 here is CASSSVYQGQAGNQPQHF. Written as DNA, the CDR3 is TGTGCCAGCAGTTCCGTCTATCAGGGACAGGCCGGCAATCAGCCCCAGCATTTT.

CDR3: CASRWEPNTEAFF. CDR3 DNA sequence: TGTGCCAGCCGCTGGGAGCCGAACACTGAAGCTTTCTTT. The chain carries TRBV7-2 and TRBJ1-1; D is ambiguous. The germline gives CDR1 SGHTA, CDR2 FQGNSA. Trimming left V 8 bases short and J 1 base short, with 11 bases between. The CDR3 covers 13 residues.

The chain links TRBV10-3 to TRBJ2-3; 8 nucleotides match TRBD2. The CDR3 is made up of 15 amino acids. Unmatched junction bases numbered 7, after V lost 7 bases and J lost 1 base. From germline, CDR1 is ENHRY and CDR2 SYGVKD. The CDR3 region is CAINSLAGRTDTQYF. In nucleotides, the CDR3 is TGTGCCATCAACAGCCTAGCGGGTCGCACAGATACGCAGTATTTT.

This clone was counted once. In the same sample, other DNA sequences code for this CDR3. The CDR3 DNA follows: TGTGCCAGCAGCAGGACGGGAAACTATGGCTACACCTTC. This encodes CASSRTGNYGYTF. The chain recombines TRBV6-5 with TRBJ1-2, with D uncertain. This CDR3 contains 13 residues. Per the germline V gene, CDR1 is MNHEY and CDR2 is SVGAGI. V was cut by 6 bases and J by 2 bases, with 10 bases left in between.

This chain links TRBV2 with TRBJ2-2; 11 bases map to TRBD1. From germline, CDR1 is SNHLY and CDR2 FYNNEI. J lost 7 bases, V lost 8 bases, and 3 bases had no gene match. The CDR3 has 13 residues. In DNA, the CDR3 is TGTGCCAGCGGACAGGGGGCAAACGGGGAGCTGTTTTTT. It yields the protein CASGQGANGELFF.

J is TRBJ1-1 and V is TRBV11-2, with D unresolved. The CDR3 extends over 18 amino acids. V lost 5 bases, J lost 1 base, and 23 bases lay in between. CDR1 SGHAT and CDR2 FQNNGV come from the germline V gene. CDR3 region: CASSLRLPSDGKNTEAFF. CDR3 DNA: TGTGCCAGCAGCCTAAGGTTACCGAGCGACGGGAAGAACACTGAAGCTTTCTTT.

This CDR3 reads CASRRMTGVNQPQHF. The CDR3 DNA reads as TGTGCCAGCAGGAGGATGACAGGGGTCAATCAGCCCCAGCATTTT. J is TRBJ1-5 and V is TRBV6-5; TRBD1 agrees at 8 bases. V was pared by 6 bases and J by 3 bases, with 7 bases of the junction left unmatched. There are 15 residues in the CDR3. Germline loops: CDR1 MNHEY, CDR2 SVGAGI.

The chain has TRBV14 and TRBJ2-7, with a possible D match to TRBD1 (6 bases). The length of the CDR3 is 16 residues. V was pared by 8 bases and J by 3 bases, with 23 bases between. Germline CDR1 SGHDN, CDR2 FVKESK. The CDR3 here is CASATHVGADSYEQYF. In DNA form, the CDR3 reads TGTGCCAGCGCAACGCACGTTGGTGCGGACAGCTACGAGCAGTACTTC.

The rearrangement links TRBV5-5 to TRBJ2-7, with D unresolved. This CDR3 region has 17 residues. Germline CDR1 and CDR2: SGHKS and YYEKEE (reference sequence). V lost 4 bases to trimming and J lost 6 bases, with 26 bases between them. DNA of the CDR3: TGTGCCAGCAGCCCCCTAGGTCGCAGTTATCAAGGCAGCGAGCAGTACTTC. Residues: CASSPLGRSYQGSEQYF.

The rearrangement uses TRBV4-3 and TRBJ1-2; D possibly corresponds to TRBD1 (5 bases). The CDR3 runs 16 residues. The germline gives CDR1 LGHNA, CDR2 YSLEER. V was pared by 0 bases and J by 4 bases, with 15 bases between. In nucleotides, the CDR3 is TGCGCCAGCAGCCAAGATAGGGAGGGGTCGGGCTATGGCTACACCTTC. Translated: CASSQDREGSGYGYTF.

The V and J genes are TRBV7-2 and TRBJ1-1; 7 nucleotides line up with TRBD1. CDR1 and CDR2 (germline): SGHTA, FQGNSA. The CDR3 runs 12 residues. V shed 5 bases, J shed 7 bases, and the junction held 4 bases outside the gene matches. CDR3 sequence reads: CASSRDRVEAFF. As DNA, the CDR3 is TGTGCCAGCAGCCGTGACAGGGTTGAAGCTTTCTTT.

The CDR3 region is CASKTGFTDTQYF. In DNA, the CDR3 is TGTGCCAGCAAGACAGGATTCACAGATACGCAGTATTTT. The rearrangement links TRBV27 to TRBJ2-3; D is possibly TRBD1 (6 bases). The germline V gene encodes CDR1 MNHEY and CDR2 SMNVEV (reference sequence). This CDR3 has 13 amino acids. Trimming took off 7 bases at V and 2 bases at J, with 10 bases between the two ends.

The chain is built from TRBV30 and TRBJ1-2; D is undetermined. There are 16 residues in the CDR3. Between the trimmed V and J ends, which lost 1 base and 4 bases, there was a span of 19 bases. CDR1 and CDR2 (germline): GTSNPN, SVGIG (reference sequence). CDR3 protein: CAWSGVGRQLSYGYTF. CDR3 in DNA: TGTGCCTGGAGTGGGGTGGGCCGTCAGCTCTCCTATGGCTACACCTTC.

A single count supports this clone. V is TRBV3-1 (or the pseudogene TRBV3-2) and J is TRBJ1-5; D is possibly TRBD1 (5 bases). The CDR3 spans 14 residues. CDR1 is LGHDT and CDR2 is YNNKEL in the germline V gene (reference sequence). With 1 base removed from V and 6 bases from J, the gap between germline ends came to 10 bases. DNA for the CDR3: TGTGCCAGCAGCCAAGCAGGGATAACTCAGCCCCAGCATTTT. It specifies CASSQAGITQPQHF.

The V call is TRBV12-1, the J call TRBJ2-1; TRBD2 reflects the table's D call only, with no check against the DNA. TRBV12-1 is reported as a pseudogene. The CDR3 spans 17 residues. The CDR3 DNA is TGTGCCAGCAGCCCAGGTTCGACGGGGAGCGGAGAGAATGAGCAGTTCTTC. Translation: CASSPGSTGSGENEQFF.